The 12 T cell receptor beta chains reported below all come from one sample, sequenced in a study of blood T cell repertoires in COVID-19. Sequencing was performed with immunoSEQ multiplex PCR; in TCRdb, only in-frame clones are kept and a portion is missing. Here the sample spans approximately 350,000 clones, around nine tenths being singletons. Sequencing was carried out using peripheral blood. The receptors here all came from a woman aged 55-75 years with COVID-19, enrolled during active disease.

This sequence joins TRBV12-2 and TRBJ1-2; whether TRBD1, the table's D call, matches the DNA was not checked. TRBV12-2 counts as a pseudogene. The length of the CDR3 is 20 residues. The CDR3 spells CASRSEGPTDRAAVPGGYTF. The CDR3, as DNA: TGTGCAAGTCGCTCCGAGGGCCCCACTGACAGGGCCGCCGTGCCGGGTGGTTACACCTTC.

The J gene is TRBJ2-1, the V gene TRBV2; D gene unclear. Trimming stripped 6 bases from V and 10 bases from J, with 13 bases between. CDR1 is SNHLY and CDR2 is FYNNEI in the germline V gene. The CDR3 is 12 residues long. This chain's CDR3 is CASSQGASEQFF. DNA for the CDR3: TGTGCCAGCAGCCAAGGAGCCTCGGAGCAGTTCTTC.

This clone was counted once. V is TRBV19 and J is TRBJ2-7; 7 nucleotides line up with TRBD1. CDR1 and CDR2 from the germline V gene are LNHDA and SQIVND (reference sequence). The J segment lost 3 bases and the V segment lost 4 bases, leaving 6 bases of the junction unmatched. This CDR3 contains 14 residues. The CDR3 loop is CASSTPGGIYEQYF. CDR3 DNA: TGTGCCAGTAGTACCCCAGGGGGAATCTACGAGCAGTACTTC.

J is TRBJ2-7 and V is TRBV21-1; no check of the table's D call, TRBD1, against the DNA was made. TRBV21-1 is a listed pseudogene. The CDR3 sequence is 17 residues long. The CDR3 nucleotides are TGTGCCAGCAGCAGAGGGACAGGCAGCGTTGTCGCCTACGAGCAGTACTTC. This translates into CASSRGTGSVVAYEQYF.

In this sample, this clone turned up once. The rearrangement joins TRBV6-5 to TRBJ1-2, with TRBD1 as a possible D gene (5 bases). Germline assignment: CDR1 MNHEY and CDR2 SVGAGI. The CDR3 runs to 14 residues. V gave up 0 bases and J gave up 3 bases, with 8 bases separating them. The DNA of the CDR3 is TGTGCCAGCAGTTACTCAAAGGGGTACTATGGCTACACCTTC. Protein: CASSYSKGYYGYTF.

The chain joins TRBV5-1 to TRBJ2-3; the D gene is possibly TRBD2 (5 bases). CDR3 length: 16 residues. Per the germline V gene, CDR1 is SGHRS and CDR2 is YFSETQ. V was pared by 0 bases and J by 2 bases, with 13 bases between. CDR3 sequence reads: CASSLAARTDTDTQYF. The DNA for the CDR3 is TGCGCCAGCAGCTTGGCCGCCAGGACTGACACAGATACGCAGTATTTT.

The chain is built from TRBV10-3 and TRBJ1-5; TRBD1 aligns across 7 bases. The CDR3 is made up of 16 amino acids. The germline V gene has CDR1 ENHRY and CDR2 SYGVKD. V dropped 3 bases and J dropped 4; count of bases not matched to a gene: 9. This CDR3 reads CAISDGLGTANQPQHF. In DNA, the CDR3 is TGTGCCATCAGTGATGGGCTTGGGACAGCTAATCAGCCCCAGCATTTT.

With respect to this clone: Other nucleotide sequences in the sample specify the same CDR3. The genes are TRBV9 and TRBJ2-5; 11 bases line up with TRBD2. J lost 5 bases, V lost 2 bases, and 5 bases had no gene match. Looked up from germline, CDR1 is SGDLS and CDR2 is YYNGEE. The CDR3 runs 15 residues. CDR3 sequence: CASSVGSGGAETQYF. Here the CDR3 DNA reads TGTGCCAGCAGCGTGGGTAGCGGGGGGGCGGAGACCCAGTACTTC. Looking up the rest from reference TRBV9 and TRBJ2-5 gives the full variable domain: DSGVTQTPKHLITATGQRVTLRCSPRSGDLSVYWYQQSLDQGLQFLIQYYNGEERAKGNILERFSAQQFPDLHSELNLSSLELGDSALYFCASSVGSGGAETQYFGPGTRLLVL.

J is TRBJ1-4 and V is TRBV18; tentative D call: TRBD1 (6 bases). CDR3 length: 15 residues. Per germline, CDR1 KGHSH and CDR2 LQKENI. V was clipped by 3 bases and J by 5 bases, with 13 bases between them. CDR3 DNA: TGTGCCAGCTCACCGGTCGGGACACTCAATGAAAAACTGTTTTTT. Protein product: CASSPVGTLNEKLFF. The whole variable domain, remainder taken from reference TRBV18 and TRBJ1-4, is NAGVMQNPRHLVRRRGQEARLRCSPMKGHSHVYWYRQLPEEGLKFMVYLQKENIIDESGMPKERFSAEFPKEGPSILRIQQVVRGDSAAYFCASSPVGTLNEKLFFGSGTQLSVL.

The chain joins TRBV5-1 to TRBJ2-7, with 11 bases identical to TRBD1. Germline V lookup: CDR1 SGHRS, CDR2 YFSETQ. Unmatched junction bases numbered 10, after V lost 7 bases and J lost 10 bases. The CDR3 contains 13 residues. The CDR3 spells CASCSWTGGNQYF. The DNA of the CDR3 is TGCGCCAGCTGCTCCTGGACAGGGGGCAACCAGTACTTC.

This chain uses TRBV11-3 with TRBJ1-3; tentatively, D is TRBD1 (6 bases). Germline CDR1 reads SGHNT; CDR2 reads YENEEA. This CDR3 comprises 16 residues. The germline V and J ends were trimmed by 3 bases and 4 bases, with 16 bases remaining between them. CDR3 protein: CASSFGDKGRGNTIYF. The CDR3 DNA follows: TGTGCCAGCAGCTTTGGGGACAAGGGCCGCGGAAACACCATATATTTT.

This clone was picked up one time. This chain joins TRBV7-9 and TRBJ1-5; 8 positions match TRBD1. The CDR3 has 16 amino acids. The ends lost 2 bases at V and 3 bases at J; junction bases unmatched: 6. Per the germline V gene, CDR1 is SEHNR and CDR2 is FQNEAQ (reference sequence). The CDR3 spells CASSLTGTGPNQPQHF. The CDR3 bases are TGTGCCAGCAGCTTAACTGGGACAGGCCCCAATCAGCCCCAGCATTTT. The variable domain in full, completed from reference TRBV7-9 and TRBJ1-5, reads DTGVSQNPRHKITKRGQNVTFRCDPISEHNRLYWYRQTLGQGPEFLTYFQNEAQLEKSRLLSDRFSAERPKGSFSTLEIQRTEQGDSAMYLCASSLTGTGPNQPQHFGDGTRLSIL.